These 15 T cell receptor beta chains came from one sample sequenced in a study of pediatric ulcerative colitis (dated 2019 in TCRdb). Library preparation employed the immunoSEQ multiplex PCR assay. TCRdb mirrors the immuneACCESS table, restricted to in-frame sequences. Some clones are absent from its copies; in checked studies, under half trace to an unresolved V gene, and the reason for the others is unknown. The sample data list 65,000 or so clones, and roughly 90% of these were observed just once. The ten largest clonotypes hold around 3.5% of the sample. Source material: blood. These receptors all stem from a boy aged 5-17 years with severe ulcerative colitis.

The chain links TRBV19 to TRBJ2-7; 7 nucleotides agree with TRBD2. V was clipped by 8 bases and J by 4 bases; unmatched bases: 8. CDR1 and CDR2 from the germline V gene are LNHDA and SQIVND (reference sequence). The length of the CDR3 is 13 residues. Here the CDR3 reads CASRSGAAYEQYF. The CDR3 DNA sequence: TGTGCCAGTCGCAGCGGGGCCGCTTACGAGCAGTACTTC.

The count of this clone is one. The chain uses TRBV29-1 and TRBJ2-7; 11 nucleotides agree with TRBD2. Germline CDR1 reads SQVTM; CDR2 reads ANQGSEA. V lost 6 bases and J lost 5; bases outside the gene matches: 9. The CDR3 is made up of 14 amino acids. The CDR3 reads CSVELAGVLHEQYF. For the CDR3, the DNA is TGCAGCGTCGAACTAGCGGGAGTACTCCACGAGCAGTACTTC.

The chain combines TRBV28 with TRBJ1-2; tentative D call: TRBD1 (6 bases). Trimming removed 3 bases from V and 8 bases from J, with 16 bases in between. Germline V CDR1 and CDR2: MDHEN, SYDVKM. The CDR3 covers 14 residues. The CDR3 loop reads CASSLLGGLQGYTF. CDR3 bases: TGTGCCAGCAGTTTGCTCGGGGGGCTTCAAGGCTACACCTTC.

V gene TRBV29-1 combines with J gene TRBJ2-1; possibly TRBD1 for D (6 bases). The CDR3 loop spans 16 amino acids. CDR1 and CDR2 from the germline V gene are SQVTM and ANQGSEA. V was clipped by 5 bases and J by 0 bases, with 17 bases between them. For the CDR3, the DNA is TGCAGCGTTACCGCTACAGGGTTAAGCTCCTACAATGAGCAGTTCTTC. Amino acid sequence: CSVTATGLSSYNEQFF.

V and J are TRBV11-3 and TRBJ2-2; 7 bases are shared with TRBD1. V shed 4 bases, J shed 1 base, and the junction held 6 bases outside the gene matches. Germline lookup yields CDR1 SGHNT and CDR2 YENEEA. CDR3 length: 16 amino acids. The CDR3 DNA follows: TGTGCCAGCAGCTCCCGCGACAGGGTGAACACCGGGGAGCTGTTTTTT. Protein: CASSSRDRVNTGELFF.

The chain is built from TRBV6-5 and TRBJ1-5; D is unresolved. The CDR3 consists of 15 residues. Germline loops: CDR1 MNHEY, CDR2 SVGAGI. Trimming shortened V by 3 bases and J by 4 bases, and 13 bases separated the two germline ends. The CDR3: CASSYSGVPNQPQHF. The CDR3 nucleotides read TGTGCCAGCAGTTATAGCGGAGTACCGAATCAGCCCCAGCATTTT.

This clone was counted a few times. J is TRBJ1-5 and V is TRBV27; no definite D call. CDR1 is MNHEY and CDR2 is SMNVEV in the germline V gene (reference sequence). V was pared by 6 bases and J by 0 bases, with 6 bases between. The CDR3 covers 13 residues. This CDR3 is CASSNYSNQPQHF. CDR3 DNA sequence: TGTGCCAGCAGCAACTATAGCAATCAGCCCCAGCATTTT.

The V and J genes are TRBV7-6 and TRBJ1-1, with D possibly TRBD1 on 5 matching bases. The CDR3 length is 13 residues. V was pared by 3 bases and J by 6 bases, with 11 bases between. The germline gives CDR1 SGHVS, CDR2 FNYEAQ. CDR3 in DNA: TGTGCCAGCAGCTTCCCCCCGGGGCCTGAAGCTTTCTTT. Translating it yields CASSFPPGPEAFF.

This chain links TRBV6-5 with TRBJ1-1; D ambiguous. Trimming left V 7 bases short and J 1 base short, with 4 bases between. The CDR3 spans 11 residues. Germline CDR1 reads MNHEY; CDR2 reads SVGAGI. CDR3 DNA sequence: TGTGCCAGCATGGCGAACACTGAAGCTTTCTTT. Protein product: CASMANTEAFF.

V and J are TRBV28 and TRBJ2-1; D ambiguous. The germline V and J ends were trimmed by 6 bases and 2 bases, with 17 bases remaining between them. Germline V gene data show CDR1 as MDHEN and CDR2 as SYDVKM. This CDR3 has 16 amino acids. CDR3 in DNA: TGTGCCAGCAGACTCCAATGGATTACCCCCTACAATGAGCAGTTCTTC. Translated, it gives CASRLQWITPYNEQFF.

The chain has TRBV29-1 and TRBJ2-7, with D tentatively TRBD2 (5 bases). The germline V gene has CDR1 SQVTM and CDR2 ANQGSEA. This CDR3 contains 12 residues. Between the trimmed V and J ends, which lost 4 bases and 6 bases, there was a span of 13 bases. CDR3 sequence: CSVGSAAGEQYF. The CDR3 DNA follows: TGCAGCGTTGGAAGTGCCGCGGGCGAGCAGTACTTC.

V usage is TRBV6-5 and J usage is TRBJ2-1; TRBD2 matches 10 bases. Germline V gene data show CDR1 as MNHEY and CDR2 as SVGAGI. This CDR3 comprises 15 residues. Unmatched junction bases numbered 6, after V lost 6 bases and J lost 4 bases. CDR3 coding DNA: TGTGCCAGCAGGCAACTAGCGGGACGGTACAATGAGCAGTTCTTC. The encoded protein is CASRQLAGRYNEQFF.

The chain couples TRBV6-1 to TRBJ2-7; 7 bases match TRBD2. V lost 6 bases to trimming and J lost 3 bases; unmatched junction nucleotides: 8. Per germline, CDR1 MNHNS and CDR2 SASEGT. This CDR3 comprises 14 residues. The CDR3 loop is CASRPGTNLYEQYF. Here the CDR3 DNA reads TGTGCCAGCAGACCCGGGACTAACCTCTACGAGCAGTACTTC.

This clone was detected a few times. The chain is built from TRBV5-1 and TRBJ1-1; D gene ambiguous. The CDR3 has 13 amino acids. Germline-derived CDR1 and CDR2 are SGHRS and YFSETQ. Trimming left V 0 bases short and J 0 bases short, with 3 bases between. CDR3 coding DNA: TGCGCCAGCAGCTTGGGGCTGAACACTGAAGCTTTCTTT. As protein: CASSLGLNTEAFF. The whole variable domain, filled in from reference TRBV5-1 and TRBJ1-1, reads KAGVTQTPRYLIKTRGQQVTLSCSPISGHRSVSWYQQTPGQGLQFLFEYFSETQRNKGNFPGRFSGRQFSNSRSEMNVSTLELGDSALYLCASSLGLNTEAFFGQGTRLTVV.

The chain employs TRBV7-6 and TRBJ2-2; unclear D gene. Trimming removed 5 bases from V and 6 bases from J, with 10 bases in between. The CDR3 totals 13 residues. CDR1 SGHVS and CDR2 FNYEAQ come from the germline V gene. The CDR3 DNA reads TGTGCCAGCAGCCTTAACCTACCCGGGGAGCTGTTTTTT. It is translated as CASSLNLPGELFF.